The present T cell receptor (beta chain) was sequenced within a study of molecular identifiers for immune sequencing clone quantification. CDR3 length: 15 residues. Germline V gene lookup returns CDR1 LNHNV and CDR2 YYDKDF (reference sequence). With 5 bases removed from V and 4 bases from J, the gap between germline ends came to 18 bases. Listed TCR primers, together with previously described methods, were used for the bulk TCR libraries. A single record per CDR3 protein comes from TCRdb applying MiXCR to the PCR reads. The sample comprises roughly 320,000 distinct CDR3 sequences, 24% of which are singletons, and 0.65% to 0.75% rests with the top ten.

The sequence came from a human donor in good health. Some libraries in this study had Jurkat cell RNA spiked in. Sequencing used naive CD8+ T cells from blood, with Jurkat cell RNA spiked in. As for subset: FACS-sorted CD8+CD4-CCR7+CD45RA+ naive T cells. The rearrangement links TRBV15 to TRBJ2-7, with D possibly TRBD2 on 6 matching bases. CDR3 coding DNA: TGTGCCACCAGCTCCCGGGACTCCATAAATTACGAGCAGTACTTC. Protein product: CATSSRDSINYEQYF.